This TCR beta chain is from a study of blood T cell repertoires in COVID-19. Study background: From T cells, B-cell-depleted T cells, or PBMCs came the material, which was cDNA or gDNA.

In the original workflow: Amplification with reference gene primers provided the estimates of nucleated cell counts. Assay: immunoSEQ multiplex PCR; the TCRdb copy retains only in-frame clones and omits some. V and J calls and clone size follow that table, whereas D and trimming were derived from the DNA. Altogether 300,000 to 400,000 clones are present, around nine tenths being singletons, with the ten largest covering around 0.97%. Those enrolled, adults aged 18 to 89 years, came from under 25 US areas. CDR1 is SGHTA and CDR2 is FQGTGA in the germline V gene. The CDR3 loop spans 15 amino acids. V shed 5 bases and J 4 bases; nucleotides not matched to a gene: 3.

This chain uses TRBV7-3 with TRBJ2-1; the match to TRBD2 covers 12 bases. Sequenced: PBMCs or T cells enriched from blood (not recorded which). The sequence derives from a young woman with acute COVID-19. CDR3 bases: TGTGCCAGCAGCCCAACTAGCGGGGGGTACAATGAGCAGTTCTTC. Translated, it gives CASSPTSGGYNEQFF.